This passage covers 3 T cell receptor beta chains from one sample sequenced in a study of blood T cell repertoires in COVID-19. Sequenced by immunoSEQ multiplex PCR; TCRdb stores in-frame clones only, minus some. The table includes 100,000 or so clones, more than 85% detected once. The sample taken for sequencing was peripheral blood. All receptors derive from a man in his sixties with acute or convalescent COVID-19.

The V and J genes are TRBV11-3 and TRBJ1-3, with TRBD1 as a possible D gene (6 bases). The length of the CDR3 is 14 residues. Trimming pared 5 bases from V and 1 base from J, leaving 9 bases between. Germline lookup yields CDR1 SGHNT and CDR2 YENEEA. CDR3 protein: CASSKGVSGNTIYF. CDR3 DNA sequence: TGTGCCAGCAGCAAGGGGGTATCTGGAAACACCATATATTTT.

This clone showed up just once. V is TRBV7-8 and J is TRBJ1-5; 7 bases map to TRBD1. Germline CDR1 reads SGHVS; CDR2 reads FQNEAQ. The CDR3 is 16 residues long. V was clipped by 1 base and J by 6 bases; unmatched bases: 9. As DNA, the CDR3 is TGTGCCAGCAGCTTAGTAGGGGGCGAGGGGAGTCAGCCCCAGCATTTT. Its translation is CASSLVGGEGSQPQHF.

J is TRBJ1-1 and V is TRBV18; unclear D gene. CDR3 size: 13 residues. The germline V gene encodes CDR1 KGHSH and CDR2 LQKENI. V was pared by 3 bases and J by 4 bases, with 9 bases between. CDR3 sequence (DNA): TGTGCCAGCTCACCTGGTACTACCACTGAAGCTTTCTTT. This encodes CASSPGTTTEAFF.